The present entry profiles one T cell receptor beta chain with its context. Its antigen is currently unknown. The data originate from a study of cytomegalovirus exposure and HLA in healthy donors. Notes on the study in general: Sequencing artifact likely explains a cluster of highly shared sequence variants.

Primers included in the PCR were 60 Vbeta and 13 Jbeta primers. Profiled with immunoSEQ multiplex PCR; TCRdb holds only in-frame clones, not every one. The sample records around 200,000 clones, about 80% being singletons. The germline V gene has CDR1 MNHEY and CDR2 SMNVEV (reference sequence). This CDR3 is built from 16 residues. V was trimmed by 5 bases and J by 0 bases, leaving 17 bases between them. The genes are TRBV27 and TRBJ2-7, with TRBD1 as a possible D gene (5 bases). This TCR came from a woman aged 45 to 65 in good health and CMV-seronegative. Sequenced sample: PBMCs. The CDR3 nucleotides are TGTGCCAGCAGTGGCGGCAGGGCCTATGCCTCCTACGAGCAGTACTTC. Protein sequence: CASSGGRAYASYEQYF.